Listed below are T cell receptor beta chains from one sample, sequenced in a study of T cells in Graves' hyperthyroidism and ophthalmopathy. MiXCR, applied by TCRdb to the multiplex PCR reads, yields one record per CDR3 protein. The repertoire has roughly 640,000 distinct CDR3 sequences, around 15% of them found once; the top ten carry less than 3.5%. The source material was blood. These receptors came from a woman aged 40-49 years with Graves' ophthalmopathy. Both conserved end residues are part of each CDR3. D genes are given only for firm matches. Clone size, where shown, is once, few, many, or a class for clones that have expanded.

d_gene	v_gene	j_gene	abundance	CDR3aa	CDR3nt
TRBD1	TRBV7-9	TRBJ2-2	-	CASGGTGGTGELFF	TGTGCCAGCGGCGGGACAGGGGGAACCGGGGAGCTGTTTTTT
-	TRBV28	TRBJ2-3	-	CATNQSKISTDTQYF	TGTGCCACCAACCAATCGAAAATTAGCACAGATACGCAGTATTTT
TRBD2	TRBV6-2/TRBV6-3	TRBJ2-1	-	CASRTPGSGDAGNEQFF	TGTGCCAGCAGAACCCCGGGGAGCGGGGATGCGGGGAATGAGCAGTTCTTC
-	TRBV2	TRBJ2-2	-	CASKGVAGELFF	TGTGCCAGCAAGGGGGTCGCCGGGGAGCTGTTTTTT
-	TRBV11-3	TRBJ1-2	many	CASSLVKTGLYGYTF	TGTGCCAGCAGCTTAGTAAAGACAGGACTCTATGGCTACACCTTC
-	TRBV29-1	TRBJ1-1	many	CSVRVENTEAFF	TGCAGCGTTAGGGTTGAGAACACTGAAGCTTTCTTT
-	TRBV6-5	TRBJ1-2	few	CASSFAPGGSIDGYTF	TGTGCCAGCAGTTTTGCCCCCGGGGGCAGTATTGATGGCTACACCTTC
TRBD1	TRBV5-1	TRBJ2-5	few	CASSRRQGAQETQYF	TGCGCCAGCAGCCGGCGACAGGGGGCCCAAGAGACCCAGTACTTC
-	TRBV20-1	TRBJ1-1	many	CSASPNTEAFF	TGCAGTGCCAGCCCCAACACTGAAGCTTTCTTT
TRBD2	TRBV10-3	TRBJ2-3	few	CAISETSGSGGDTQYF	TGTGCCATCAGTGAGACTAGCGGGAGTGGAGGAGATACGCAGTATTTT
-	TRBV20-1	TRBJ2-1	many	CSARSGRVLSSYNEQFF	TGCAGTGCTAGGAGTGGGCGGGTCCTTAGCTCCTACAATGAGCAGTTCTTC
TRBD1	TRBV6-1	TRBJ1-2	many	CASSATARTGGGYTF	TGTGCCAGCAGCGCCACAGCTCGGACAGGCGGTGGCTACACCTTC
TRBD2	TRBV20-1	TRBJ2-3	many	CSARIAGRTDTQYF	TGCAGTGCTAGGATAGCGGGTAGGACAGATACGCAGTATTTT
TRBD2	TRBV20-1	TRBJ2-7	many	CSATQLANSYEQYF	TGCAGTGCTACCCAACTAGCGAACTCCTACGAGCAGTACTTC
-	TRBV6-1	TRBJ1-2	-	CASSSDGIFNYGYTF	TGTGCCAGCAGTTCGGACGGAATCTTTAACTATGGCTACACCTTC
TRBD1	TRBV6-1	TRBJ2-1	many	CASKKDRGRNEQFF	TGTGCCAGCAAGAAGGACAGGGGACGCAATGAGCAGTTCTTC
-	TRBV28	TRBJ1-3	-	CASSSPARVRNTIYF	TGTGCCAGCAGTTCCCCAGCCCGAGTGAGGAACACCATATATTTT
-	TRBV20-1	TRBJ1-3	many	CSAMGHSGNTIYF	TGCAGTGCCATGGGTCACTCTGGAAACACCATATATTTT
TRBD1	TRBV6-1	TRBJ2-1	-	CASSAGTEPYNEQFF	TGTGCCAGCAGTGCCGGGACAGAGCCCTACAATGAGCAGTTCTTC
-	TRBV14	TRBJ1-4	few	CASSHRTLSGTEKLFF	TGTGCCAGCAGCCACCGGACTCTCAGTGGTACCGAAAAACTGTTTTTT
TRBD1	TRBV10-1	TRBJ2-2	many	CASSENGLRTGGNTGELFF	TGCGCCAGCAGTGAGAATGGTCTTAGGACAGGGGGGAACACCGGGGAGCTGTTTTTT
-	TRBV5-6	TRBJ1-1	many	CASSLGRPDEAFF	TGTGCCAGCAGCTTGGGGCGGCCCGATGAAGCTTTCTTT
-	TRBV9	TRBJ1-1	-	CASSVAGGRTEAFF	TGTGCCAGCAGCGTAGCGGGGGGACGGACTGAAGCTTTCTTT
TRBD1	TRBV7-8	TRBJ2-3	many	CASSPTGGKSTQYF	TGTGCCAGCAGCCCGACAGGGGGGAAAAGTACGCAGTATTTT
-	TRBV28	TRBJ2-1	many	CASSPPYNEQFF	TGTGCCAGCAGCCCCCCCTACAATGAGCAGTTCTTC
-	TRBV12-3/TRBV12-4	TRBJ2-3	many	CASSDRLLIATSTDTQYF	TGTGCCAGCAGCGACAGACTCTTAATAGCCACTAGCACAGATACGCAGTATTTT
TRBD1	TRBV3-1	TRBJ1-2	many	CASSQRYRGQNYGYTF	TGTGCCAGCAGCCAACGCTACAGGGGGCAGAACTATGGCTACACCTTC
-	TRBV18	TRBJ2-1	many	CASSPLGDWGNNEQFF	TGTGCCAGCTCACCCCTAGGCGATTGGGGGAACAATGAGCAGTTCTTC